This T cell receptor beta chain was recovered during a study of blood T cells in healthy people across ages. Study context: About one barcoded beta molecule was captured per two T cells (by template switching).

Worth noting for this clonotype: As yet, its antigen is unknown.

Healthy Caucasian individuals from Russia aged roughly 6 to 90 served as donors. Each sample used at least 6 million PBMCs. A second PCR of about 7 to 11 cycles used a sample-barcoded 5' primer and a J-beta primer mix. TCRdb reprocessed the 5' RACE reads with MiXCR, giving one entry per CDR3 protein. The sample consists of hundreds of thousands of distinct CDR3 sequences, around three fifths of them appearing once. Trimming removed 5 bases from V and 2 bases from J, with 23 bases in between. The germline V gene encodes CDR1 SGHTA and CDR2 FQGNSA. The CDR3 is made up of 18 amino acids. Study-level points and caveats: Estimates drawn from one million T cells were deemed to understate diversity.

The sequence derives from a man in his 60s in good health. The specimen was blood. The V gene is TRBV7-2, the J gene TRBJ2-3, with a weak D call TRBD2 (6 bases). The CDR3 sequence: CASSQSTSFSSHTDTQYF. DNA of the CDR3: TGTGCCAGCAGCCAATCGACTAGTTTCTCGTCGCACACAGATACGCAGTATTTT.